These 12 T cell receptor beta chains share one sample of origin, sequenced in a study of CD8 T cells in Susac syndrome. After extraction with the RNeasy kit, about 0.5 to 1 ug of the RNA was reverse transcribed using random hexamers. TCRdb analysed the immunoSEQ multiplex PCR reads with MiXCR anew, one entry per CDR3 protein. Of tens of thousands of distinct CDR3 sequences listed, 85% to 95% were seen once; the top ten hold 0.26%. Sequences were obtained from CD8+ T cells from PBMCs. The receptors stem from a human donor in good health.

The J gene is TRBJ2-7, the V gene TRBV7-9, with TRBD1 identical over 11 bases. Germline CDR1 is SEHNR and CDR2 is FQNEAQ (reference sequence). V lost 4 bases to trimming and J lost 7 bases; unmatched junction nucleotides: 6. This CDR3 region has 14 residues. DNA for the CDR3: TGTGCCAGCAGCTCAGGACAGGGGGCGCGAGAGCAGTACTTC. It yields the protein CASSSGQGAREQYF.

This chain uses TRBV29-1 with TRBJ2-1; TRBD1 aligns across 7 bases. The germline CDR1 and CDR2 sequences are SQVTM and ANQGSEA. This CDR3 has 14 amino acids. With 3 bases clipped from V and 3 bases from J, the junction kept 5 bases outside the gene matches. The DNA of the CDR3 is TGCAGCGTTGAGCGAACAGGGGACTACAATGAGCAGTTCTTC. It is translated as CSVERTGDYNEQFF.

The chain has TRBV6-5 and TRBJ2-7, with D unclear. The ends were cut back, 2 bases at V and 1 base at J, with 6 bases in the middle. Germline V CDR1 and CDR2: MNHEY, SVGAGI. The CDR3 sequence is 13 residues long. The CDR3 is CASSYGPSYEQYV. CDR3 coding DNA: TGTGCCAGCAGTTACGGCCCTTCCTACGAGCAGTACGTC.

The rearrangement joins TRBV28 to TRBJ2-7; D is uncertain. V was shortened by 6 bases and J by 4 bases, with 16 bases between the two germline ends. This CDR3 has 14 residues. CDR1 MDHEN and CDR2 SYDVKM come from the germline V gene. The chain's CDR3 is CASSRSWGSYEQYV. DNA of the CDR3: TGTGCCAGCAGCAGATCCTGGGGTTCTTACGAGCAGTACGTC.

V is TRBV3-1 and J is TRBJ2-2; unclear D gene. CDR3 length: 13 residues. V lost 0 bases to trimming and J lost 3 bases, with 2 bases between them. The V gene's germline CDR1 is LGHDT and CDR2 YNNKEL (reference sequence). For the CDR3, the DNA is TGTGCCAGCAGCCAAGACGACACCGGGGAGCTGTTTTTT. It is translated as CASSQDDTGELFF.

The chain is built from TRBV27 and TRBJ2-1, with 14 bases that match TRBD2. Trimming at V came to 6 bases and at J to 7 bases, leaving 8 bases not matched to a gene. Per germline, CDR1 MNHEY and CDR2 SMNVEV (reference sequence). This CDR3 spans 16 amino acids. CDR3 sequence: CASSRGTSGSGNEQFF. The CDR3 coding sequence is TGTGCCAGCAGCCGGGGGACTAGCGGGAGTGGGAATGAGCAGTTCTTC.

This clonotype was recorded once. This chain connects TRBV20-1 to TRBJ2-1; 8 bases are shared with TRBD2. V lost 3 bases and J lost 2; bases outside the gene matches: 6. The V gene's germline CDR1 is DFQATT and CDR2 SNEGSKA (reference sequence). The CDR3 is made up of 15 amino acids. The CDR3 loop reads CSARTPGGPYNEQFF. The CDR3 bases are TGCAGTGCTAGGACACCGGGAGGGCCCTACAATGAGCAGTTCTTC.

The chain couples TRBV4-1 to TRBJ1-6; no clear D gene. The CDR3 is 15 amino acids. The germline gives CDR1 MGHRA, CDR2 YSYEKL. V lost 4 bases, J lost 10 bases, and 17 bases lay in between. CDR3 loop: CASSLRGTTGSPLHF. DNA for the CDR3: TGCGCCAGCAGCCTACGGGGTACCACGGGGTCACCCCTCCACTTT.

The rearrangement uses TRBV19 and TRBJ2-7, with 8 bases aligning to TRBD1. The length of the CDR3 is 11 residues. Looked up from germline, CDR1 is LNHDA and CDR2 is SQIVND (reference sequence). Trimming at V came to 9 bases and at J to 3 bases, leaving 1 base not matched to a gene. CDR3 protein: CASGQGYEQYV. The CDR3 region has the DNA TGTGCCAGCGGACAGGGCTACGAGCAGTACGTC.

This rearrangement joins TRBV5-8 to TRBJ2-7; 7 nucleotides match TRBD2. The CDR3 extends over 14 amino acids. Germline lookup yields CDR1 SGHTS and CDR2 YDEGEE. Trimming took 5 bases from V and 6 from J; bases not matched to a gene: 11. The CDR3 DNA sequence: TGTGCCAGCAGTTGGGGGGGGGATGGAGGCGAGCAGTACGTC. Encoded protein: CASSWGGDGGEQYV.

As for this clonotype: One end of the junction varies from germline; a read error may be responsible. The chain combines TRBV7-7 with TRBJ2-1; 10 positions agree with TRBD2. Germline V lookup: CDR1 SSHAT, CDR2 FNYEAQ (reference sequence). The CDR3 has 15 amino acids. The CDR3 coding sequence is TGTGCTAGCAGCTCTGGACTAGCGGCAAACAATGAGCAGTTCTTC. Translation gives CASSSGLAANNEQFF. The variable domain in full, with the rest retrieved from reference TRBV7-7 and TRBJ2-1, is GAGVSQSPRYKVTKRGQDVTLRCDPISSHATLYWYQQALGQGPEFLTYFNYEAQPDKSGLPSDRFSAERPEGSISTLTIQRTEQRDSAMYRCASSSGLAANNEQFFGPGTRLTVL.

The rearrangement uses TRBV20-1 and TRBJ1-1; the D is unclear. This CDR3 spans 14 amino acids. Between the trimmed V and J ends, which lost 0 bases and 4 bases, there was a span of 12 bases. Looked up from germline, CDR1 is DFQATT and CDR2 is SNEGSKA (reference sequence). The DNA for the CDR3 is TGCAGTGCTAGAGAGACCGGCCGAGGCACTGAAGCTTTCTTT. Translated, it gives CSARETGRGTEAFF.